The 6 T cell receptor beta chains presented below share a single source sample, sequenced in a study of blood T cell repertoires in COVID-19. Sequencing used immunoSEQ multiplex PCR; TCRdb keeps in-frame clones, though not all of them. The table records 150,000 or so clones, approximately 95% of them present only once. Sample: peripheral blood. The source of these receptors is a woman aged 55 to 70 with COVID-19, enrolled during active disease.

This clone is a singleton in its sample. The chain recombines TRBV29-1 with TRBJ2-3; possibly TRBD1 for D (5 bases). Germline CDR1 is SQVTM and CDR2 is ANQGSEA. This CDR3 comprises 13 residues. V dropped 2 bases and J dropped 2 bases, with 8 bases sitting between them. The CDR3: CSVESGATDTQYF. CDR3 in DNA: TGCAGCGTTGAAAGTGGGGCCACAGATACGCAGTATTTT.

This rearrangement joins TRBV5-6 to TRBJ1-2; 8 bases agree with TRBD1. The germline V gene has CDR1 SGHDT and CDR2 YYEEEE. The CDR3 covers 17 residues. With V trimmed by 7 bases and J by 1 base, 15 bases remained unmatched. The DNA of the CDR3 is TGTGCCAGCGGGGACAGGTTGGACCTGGGGTTTAACTATGGCTACACCTTC. The encoded protein is CASGDRLDLGFNYGYTF.

J is TRBJ2-7 and V is TRBV3-1 (or the pseudogene TRBV3-2), with 9 bases aligning to TRBD2. V lost 1 base and J lost 2; bases outside the gene matches: 3. The CDR3 contains 15 residues. Germline values: CDR1 LGHDT, CDR2 YNNKEL (reference sequence). This chain's CDR3 is CASSQGLAATYEQYF. CDR3 coding DNA: TGTGCCAGCAGCCAAGGACTAGCGGCGACCTACGAGCAGTACTTC.

This clone has just one count. The chain is built from TRBV6-2 or TRBV6-3 and TRBJ1-2; the match to TRBD1 covers 9 bases. V lost 0 bases to trimming and J lost 4 bases; unmatched junction nucleotides: 6. The germline CDR1 and CDR2 sequences are MNHEY and SVGEGT. This CDR3 has 16 amino acids. CDR3 region: CASSYSRTGVTYGYTF. In DNA, the CDR3 is TGTGCCAGCAGTTACTCGAGGACAGGGGTTACCTATGGCTACACCTTC.

The V and J genes are TRBV19 and TRBJ2-1; a possible D gene is TRBD1 (5 bases). With 10 bases removed from V and 2 bases from J, the gap between germline ends came to 15 bases. The CDR3 is 14 residues long. The germline gives CDR1 LNHDA, CDR2 SQIVND (reference sequence). The CDR3 sequence is CATQTKGAYNEQFF. The CDR3 DNA follows: TGTGCCACCCAAACCAAAGGGGCCTACAATGAGCAGTTCTTC.

The chain uses TRBV7-3 and TRBJ2-7; D possibly corresponds to TRBD1 (6 bases). The CDR3 extends over 13 amino acids. V lost 2 bases to trimming and J lost 6 bases, with 11 bases between them. The germline V gene has CDR1 SGHTA and CDR2 FQGTGA. CDR3 bases: TGTGCCAGCAGCTTAGCAGGGGCGGGCGAGCAGTACTTC. As protein: CASSLAGAGEQYF.